Sequencing of this T cell receptor beta chain was carried out in a study of cytomegalovirus exposure and HLA in healthy donors (dated by TCRdb to about 2017). At the level of the whole study: In an earlier analysis of under 750 of the donors, about 260 Gb of sequence data and 100 million or so unique TCR beta sequences from 150 million to 200 million T cells were reported. Of the roughly 400 genotyped donors, roughly 85% fell in the genetic ancestry cluster associated with self-reported Caucasian donors. Typing coverage varied by locus: roughly 629-640 donors for A, B, C, DRB1 and DQB1; approximately 500 for DQA1; over 600 for DPA1; under 490 for DPB1. HLA typing covered class I and class II loci at four-digit resolution. All discovery cohort repertoires had been generated on a single sequencing platform. In a later analysis, previously published TCR beta repertoires from 600 to 850 donors were re-analyzed and high-resolution HLA genotyping was added so that TCR occurrence patterns could be studied. Donor age, sex, ethnicity and CMV serostatus were collected together with the repertoire data. The study was designed to test whether signatures of past pathogen exposure could be identified by cataloging public T cell receptors. To decide whether each TCR beta V gene segment behaved as functional or pseudogenic, an earlier analysis of approximately 590 of the donors relied on high-throughput TCR beta sequencing. The T cell repertoires of around 730 subjects were profiled by immunosequencing and related to cytomegalovirus serostatus. Genome-wide SNP genotypes for about 55% of the roughly 670 donors were used in a later genetic analysis, which treated that subset as a discovery cohort. A separate validation cohort of 100 to 150 different subjects was used in addition to the approximately 700-subject first cohort. An early release that covered some 630 HLA-typed donors contained around 300 gigabases of sequencing data and some 87 million unique TCR sequences. On average, 235,054 unique TCR beta nucleotide sequences were sequenced per donor among about 400 genotyped donors of the cohort, with roughly 18% of those sequences being non-productive. In the later analysis, no new phenotypic data were used to find candidate immune exposures; instead, reliance was placed on TCR beta sequences and their occurrence across donors. Five DR-DQ haplotypes were handled as single units for association and clustering because linkage in the cohort was strong. To predict cytomegalovirus infection status, the study combined high-throughput TCR immunosequencing, statistical association of individual TCRs with disease status, and machine learning. The paper's findings and limits, for the study overall: In a later analysis, HLA-associated TCR beta chains were found to be more clonally expanded and to have lower generation probabilities than equally common non-associated chains. In a later analysis, the rate of TCR association differed among HLA loci, with DRB1 alleles having the most associated TCRs and HLA-C alleles having the fewest. Because HLA typing was missing for some donors at each locus, association tests included only the typed subset. A further reported finding was that TCR beta sequences accurately predicted the HLA-A and HLA-B alleles for most subjects in the first cohort. Most CMV-associated TCR beta chains appeared to be HLA-restricted in a later analysis, and the HLA associations seemed to be driven largely by CMV exposure. A later genetic analysis reported fewer N-insertions in productive TCRs among donors in an Asian-associated ancestry cluster than the 666-donor mean. In both the original and validation cohorts, the classifier was reported to diagnose cytomegalovirus status with high specificity and sensitivity. In a later analysis, several top co-occurrence clusters were reported to appear linked to parvovirus B19, influenza, CMV and Epstein-Barr virus. Across donors, most TCR sequences were observed very rarely, whereas some public TCRs were present in many individuals. According to the authors, the approach could potentially be generalized to other disease states and immunological phenotypes. Immune exposure information for the cohort was limited to CMV serostatus. At a false discovery rate of 0.05, a later analysis linked 16,951 TCR beta sequences to specific HLA alleles. Roughly uniform sequencing depth across donors was assumed in presence/absence analyses, although this assumption may not hold. A later genetic analysis associated a missense DCLRE1C variant with V-gene and J-gene trimming of TCR beta chains, and an independent cohort replicated the association. The 87-base-pair reads could not distinguish some IMGT-functional V segments, including TRBV6-2 and TRBV6-3, so those segments were excluded. Linkage disequilibrium might explain the correlated functional status among segregating V segments, but an unknown experimental factor could not be excluded. Assigning TCR associations to individual alleles was difficult when HLA alleles, especially DR and DQ, strongly co-occurred. The study gave a list of under 200 TCR beta chains associated with cytomegalovirus. The sequencing pipeline was judged likely to have produced a cluster of highly shared sequence variants as a technical artifact. Because counts were too low, 15 to 20 rarely observed V segments, including chromosome 9 orphons, were excluded from the earlier analysis of under 650 of the donors. Only TCR beta chains were sequenced in this cohort, and the absence of alpha or paired-chain data limited detectable features. Broadly in line with IMGT annotations, most TCR beta V segments showed up in productive rearrangements about 87% or about 30% of the time in an earlier analysis of 450 to 750 of the donors. In vitro tests confirmed that three of the cytomegalovirus-associated TCR beta chains recognize cytomegalovirus antigens.

Including cysteine and phenylalanine, the CDR3 has 13 amino acids. The sequence is cut down to CDR3 DNA, 39 bases in frame from base 1. The germline V gene encodes CDR1 MNHEY and CDR2 SVGAGI. The V end loses 8 bases and the J end loses 3 bases, and a stretch of 13 bases separates them. Worth noting for this clone: It lacks a known antigen. Base-call qualities are not available, and no considerably larger clone is one nucleotide away.

Library preparation employed the immunoSEQ multiplex PCR assay. A mixture of 60 forward primers for TCR Vbeta segments and 13 reverse primers for TCR Jbeta segments was used in the multiplex PCR. Amplification of the CDR3 region of rearranged TCR beta genes was performed with a multiplex PCR assay on genomic DNA. On the Illumina HiSeq System, the amplified TCR beta libraries were sequenced as 87-base-pair reads. Per the authors' processing: In a later analysis, some 80 million unique TCR beta chains were counted across the 666 repertoires, and around 10 million of these chains were shared by at least two donors. Raw reads were error-corrected and collapsed into unique sequences with a nearest-neighbor algorithm that merged closely related sequences to remove PCR and sequencing errors. Alignment of CDR3 sequences to IMGT reference sequences was used to assign V, D and J gene segments. For a sequence to be retained, a match of at least six nucleotides to both a V gene segment and a J gene segment was required. Rearrangements were classified as productive when the CDR3 lacked stop codons and remained in frame with V and J, and all other rearrangements were classified as non-productive. CDR3 was defined according to IMGT convention as the region running from the second conserved V-encoded cysteine to the conserved J-encoded phenylalanine. The earlier analysis of about 530 of the donors excluded any sequence lacking an unambiguous match to a single V gene segment. An earlier analysis of a few hundred of the donors called V segments functional above 56.7% productive rearrangements and segregating when the between-donor standard deviation exceeded 5%. A statistical classification framework was built for diagnosing cytomegalovirus status from the catalog of TCR beta chain sequences. In a later analysis, V and J genes were assigned by comparing TCR nucleotide sequences against IMGT/GENE-DB human TR gene sequences. The TCRdist pipeline was used in a later analysis to assign CDR3 sequences and most-parsimonious VDJ recombination scenarios. In a later analysis, every TCR beta chain was defined by the combination of its CDR3 amino acid sequence and its V-gene family, and reads without a unique V-gene family were dropped. In a later analysis, 500 to 700 highly shared, low-generation-probability nucleotide sequences were removed to address suspected cross-contamination and a sequencing artifact. In a later analysis, a clonal expansion index for each public chain was calculated from normalized within-repertoire ranks of inferred template counts. Generation probabilities in a later analysis came from a VDJ recombination model fitted to out-of-frame rearrangements, and those results were checked against IGoR. In a later analysis, TCR-TCR, TCR-HLA and TCR-CMV co-occurrence was scored with hypergeometric tests, and a repertoire-size bias correction was applied to TCR pairs. To estimate false discovery rates, a later analysis permuted the HLA or CMV assignments 20 times. In a later analysis, co-occurring TCRs were grouped using DBSCAN, with TCRdist sequence similarity added in when clustering inside HLA-allele-positive subsets. Repertoires with fewer than 30,000 or more than 120,000 public chains, plus five repertoires with anomalous nucleotide sharing, were excluded from co-occurrence clustering. Entries here come from immuneACCESS through TCRdb and include only in-frame sequences with V and J called. Some clones fail to appear in such tables; in the studies checked, an unresolved V gene covers under half of the shortfall, and the cause of the remainder is unknown. D and trimming were read from the DNA, whereas the V and J calls and clone size are those reported in that table. The sample table records some 110,000 clones; over 60% of these occur just once. Clones ranked in the top ten supply 3.5% to 4.5% of the sample.

The cohort was made up of approximately 670 healthy bone marrow donors. At the time of sampling, every cohort member was nominally healthy, though immune exposures that went unrecorded were likely present. The donor was CMV seropositive and was included in the group of approximately 310 seropositive cohort members. A peripheral blood sample was collected from each donor, and TCR beta sequencing was performed on peripheral blood mononuclear cells. The Qiagen DNeasy Blood Extraction Kit was used to extract genomic DNA from the blood cell samples. The receptor's source is a man aged 25 to 40 in good health and CMV-seropositive. The chain was built from TRBV6-5 and TRBJ1-1; TRBD1 might be the D gene, on 5 matching bases. Sequenced input: PBMCs. The nucleotides read TGTGCCAGCGCTCCCGGACACCACACTGAAGCTTTCTTT. Its protein reads: CASAPGHHTEAFF.